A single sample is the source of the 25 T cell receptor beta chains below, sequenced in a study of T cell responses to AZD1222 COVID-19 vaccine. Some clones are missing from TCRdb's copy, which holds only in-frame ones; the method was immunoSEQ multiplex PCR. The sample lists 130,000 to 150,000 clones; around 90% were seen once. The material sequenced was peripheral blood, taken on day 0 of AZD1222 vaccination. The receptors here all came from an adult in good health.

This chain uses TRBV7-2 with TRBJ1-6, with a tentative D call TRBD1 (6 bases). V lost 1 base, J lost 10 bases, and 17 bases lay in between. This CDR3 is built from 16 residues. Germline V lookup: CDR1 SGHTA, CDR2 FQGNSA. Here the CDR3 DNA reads TGTGCCAGCAGCTTAGGGGGGGGACAAACGGGATCACCCCTCCACTTT. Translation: CASSLGGGQTGSPLHF.

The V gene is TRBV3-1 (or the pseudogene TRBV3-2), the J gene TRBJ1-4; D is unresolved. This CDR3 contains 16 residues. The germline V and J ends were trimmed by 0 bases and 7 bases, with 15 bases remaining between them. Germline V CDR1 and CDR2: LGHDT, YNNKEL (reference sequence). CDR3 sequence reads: CASSQDQTGSREKLFF. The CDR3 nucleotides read TGTGCCAGCAGCCAAGATCAGACGGGCTCACGTGAAAAACTGTTTTTT.

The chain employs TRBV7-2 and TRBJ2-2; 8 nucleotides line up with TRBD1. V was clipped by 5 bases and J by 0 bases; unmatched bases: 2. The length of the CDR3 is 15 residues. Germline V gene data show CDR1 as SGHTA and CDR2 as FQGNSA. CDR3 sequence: CASSRDRTNTGELFF. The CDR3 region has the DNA TGTGCCAGCAGCCGGGACAGGACGAACACCGGGGAGCTGTTTTTT.

Written as DNA, the CDR3 is TGTGCCAGCAGTTACCCCGGGACAGATTACGAGCAGTACTTC. It is translated as CASSYPGTDYEQYF. The V gene is TRBV5-4, the J gene TRBJ2-7; 7 positions agree with TRBD1. The trim removed 5 bases at V and 4 bases at J, leaving 9 bases unmatched. The CDR3 length is 14 residues. Germline CDR1 reads SGHNT; CDR2 reads YYREEE (reference sequence).

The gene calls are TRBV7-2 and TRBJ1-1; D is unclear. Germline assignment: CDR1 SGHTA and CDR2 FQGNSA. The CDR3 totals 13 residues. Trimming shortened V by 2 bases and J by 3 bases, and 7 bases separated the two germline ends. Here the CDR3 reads CASSLKGYTEAFF. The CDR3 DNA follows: TGTGCCAGCAGCTTAAAAGGGTACACTGAAGCTTTCTTT.

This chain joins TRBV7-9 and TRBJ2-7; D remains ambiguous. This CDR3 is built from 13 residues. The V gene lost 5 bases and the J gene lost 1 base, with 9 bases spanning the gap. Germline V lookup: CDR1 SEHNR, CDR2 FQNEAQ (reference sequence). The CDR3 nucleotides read TGTGCCAGCAGCCCCCTACAGTCCTACGAGCAGTACTTC. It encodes CASSPLQSYEQYF.

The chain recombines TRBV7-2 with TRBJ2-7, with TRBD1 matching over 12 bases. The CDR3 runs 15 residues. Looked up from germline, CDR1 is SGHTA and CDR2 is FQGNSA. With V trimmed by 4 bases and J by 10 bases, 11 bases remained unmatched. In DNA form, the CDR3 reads TGTGCCAGCAGCTCGATAGGGACAGGGGGCCCACTTCAGTACTTC. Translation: CASSSIGTGGPLQYF.

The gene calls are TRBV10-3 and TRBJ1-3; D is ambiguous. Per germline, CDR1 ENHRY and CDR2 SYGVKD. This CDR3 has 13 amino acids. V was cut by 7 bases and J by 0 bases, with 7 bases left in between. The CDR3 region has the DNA TGTGCCATCAAGGGAGGCTCTGGAAACACCATATATTTT. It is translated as CAIKGGSGNTIYF.

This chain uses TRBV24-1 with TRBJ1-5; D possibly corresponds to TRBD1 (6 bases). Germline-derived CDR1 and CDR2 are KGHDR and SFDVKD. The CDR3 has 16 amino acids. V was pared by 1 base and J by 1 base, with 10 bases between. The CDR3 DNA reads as TGTGCCACCAGTGATTTAAACAGGGCAAGCAATCAGCCCCAGCATTTT. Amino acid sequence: CATSDLNRASNQPQHF.

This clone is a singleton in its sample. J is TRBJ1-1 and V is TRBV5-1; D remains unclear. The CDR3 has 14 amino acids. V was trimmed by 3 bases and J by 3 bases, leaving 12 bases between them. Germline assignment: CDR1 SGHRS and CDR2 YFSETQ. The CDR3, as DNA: TGCGCCAGCAGCTCCTATTCGGGGTACACTGAAGCTTTCTTT. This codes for CASSSYSGYTEAFF.

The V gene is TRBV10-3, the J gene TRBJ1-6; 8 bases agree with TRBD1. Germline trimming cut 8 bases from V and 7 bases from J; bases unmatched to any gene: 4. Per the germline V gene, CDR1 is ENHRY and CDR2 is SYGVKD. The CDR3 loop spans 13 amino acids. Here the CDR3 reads CAIGQGENSPLHF. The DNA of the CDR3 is TGTGCCATCGGACAGGGTGAGAATTCACCCCTCCACTTT.

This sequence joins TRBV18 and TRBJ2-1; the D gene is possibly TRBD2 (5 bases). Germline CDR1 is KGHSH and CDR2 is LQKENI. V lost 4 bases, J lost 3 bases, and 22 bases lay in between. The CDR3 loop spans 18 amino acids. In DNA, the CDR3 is TGTGCCAGCTCACGGGTGGGCGACACTAGGTCCCTCTACAATGAGCAGTTCTTC. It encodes CASSRVGDTRSLYNEQFF.

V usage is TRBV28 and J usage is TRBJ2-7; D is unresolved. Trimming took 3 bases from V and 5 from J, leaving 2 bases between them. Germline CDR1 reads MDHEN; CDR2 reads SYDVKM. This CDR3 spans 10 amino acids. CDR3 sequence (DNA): TGTGCCAGCAGTTTCGACGAGCAGTACTTC. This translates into CASSFDEQYF.

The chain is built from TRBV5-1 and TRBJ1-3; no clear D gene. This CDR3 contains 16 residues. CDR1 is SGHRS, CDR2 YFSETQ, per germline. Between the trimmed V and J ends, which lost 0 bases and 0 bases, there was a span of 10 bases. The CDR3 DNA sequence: TGCGCCAGCAGCTTGGAGGCCAGCCTCTCTGGAAACACCATATATTTT. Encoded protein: CASSLEASLSGNTIYF.

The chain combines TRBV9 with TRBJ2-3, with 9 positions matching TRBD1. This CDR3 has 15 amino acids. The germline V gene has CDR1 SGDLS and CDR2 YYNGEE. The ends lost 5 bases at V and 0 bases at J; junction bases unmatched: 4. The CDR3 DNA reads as TGTGCCAGCAGAAGGACAGGGGCTAGCACAGATACGCAGTATTTT. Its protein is CASRRTGASTDTQYF.

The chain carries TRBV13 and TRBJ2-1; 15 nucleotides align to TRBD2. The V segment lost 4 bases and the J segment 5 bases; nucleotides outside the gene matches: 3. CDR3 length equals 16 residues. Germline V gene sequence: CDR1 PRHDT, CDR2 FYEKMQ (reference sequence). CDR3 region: CASSSGLAGGNNEQFF. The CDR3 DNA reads TGTGCCAGCAGCTCTGGACTAGCGGGGGGGAACAATGAGCAGTTCTTC. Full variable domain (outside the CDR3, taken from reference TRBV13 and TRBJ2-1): AAGVIQSPRHLIKEKRETATLKCYPIPRHDTVYWYQQGPGQDPQFLISFYEKMQSDKGSIPDRFSAQQFSDYHSELNMSSLELGDSALYFCASSSGLAGGNNEQFFGPGTRLTVL.

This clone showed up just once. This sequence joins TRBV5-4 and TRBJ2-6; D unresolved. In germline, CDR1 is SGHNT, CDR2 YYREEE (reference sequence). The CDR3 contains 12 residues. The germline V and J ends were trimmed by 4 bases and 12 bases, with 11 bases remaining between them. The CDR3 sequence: CASSLTPSVLTF. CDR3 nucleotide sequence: TGTGCCAGCAGCCTGACTCCTTCCGTCCTGACTTTC.

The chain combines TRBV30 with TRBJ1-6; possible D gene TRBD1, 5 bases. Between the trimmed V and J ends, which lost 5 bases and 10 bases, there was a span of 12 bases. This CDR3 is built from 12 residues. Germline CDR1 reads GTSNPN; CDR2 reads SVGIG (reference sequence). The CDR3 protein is CAWAWGNSPLHF. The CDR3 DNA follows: TGTGCCTGGGCCTGGGGGAACTCACCCCTCCACTTT.

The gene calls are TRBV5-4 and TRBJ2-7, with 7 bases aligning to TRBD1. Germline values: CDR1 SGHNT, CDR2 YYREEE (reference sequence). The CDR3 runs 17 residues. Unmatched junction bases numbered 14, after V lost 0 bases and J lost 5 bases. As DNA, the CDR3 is TGTGCCAGCAGCTTGGCGACCTTGAGGGGGCTAGTTCACGAGCAGTACTTC. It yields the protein CASSLATLRGLVHEQYF.

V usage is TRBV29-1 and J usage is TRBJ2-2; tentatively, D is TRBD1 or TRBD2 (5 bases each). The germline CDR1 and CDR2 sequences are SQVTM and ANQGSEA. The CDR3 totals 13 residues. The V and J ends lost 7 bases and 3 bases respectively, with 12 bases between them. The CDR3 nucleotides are TGCAGCGGACTACGAGGGGACACCGGGGAGCTGTTTTTT. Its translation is CSGLRGDTGELFF.

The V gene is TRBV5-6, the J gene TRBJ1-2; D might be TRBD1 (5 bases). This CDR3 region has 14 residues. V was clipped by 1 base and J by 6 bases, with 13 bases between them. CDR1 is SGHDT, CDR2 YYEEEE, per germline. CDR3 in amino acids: CASSLFWGDDGYTF. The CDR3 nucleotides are TGTGCCAGCAGCTTGTTTTGGGGGGACGATGGCTACACCTTC.

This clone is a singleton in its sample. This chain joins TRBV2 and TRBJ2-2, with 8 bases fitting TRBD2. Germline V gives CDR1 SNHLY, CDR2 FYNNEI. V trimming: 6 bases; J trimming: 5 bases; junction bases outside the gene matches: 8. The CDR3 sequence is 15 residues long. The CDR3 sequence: CASRRTSRSTGELFF. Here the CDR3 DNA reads TGTGCCAGCAGAAGGACTAGCAGATCAACCGGGGAGCTGTTTTTT.

CDR3 DNA: TGCGCCAGCAGCTTGGCGGCAGGGGTGAAAGAAAAACTGTTTTTT. It translates to CASSLAAGVKEKLFF. The chain carries TRBV5-1 and TRBJ1-4; D may be TRBD1 (6 bases). V lost 0 bases to trimming and J lost 8 bases, with 14 bases between them. The CDR3 length is 15 residues. The germline V gene has CDR1 SGHRS and CDR2 YFSETQ.

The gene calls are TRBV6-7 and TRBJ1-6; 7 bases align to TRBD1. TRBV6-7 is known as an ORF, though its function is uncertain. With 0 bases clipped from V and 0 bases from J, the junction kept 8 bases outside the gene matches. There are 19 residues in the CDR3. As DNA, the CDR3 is TGTGCCAGCAGTTACTCGAATGGACAGGTAAGCTCCTATAATTCACCCCTCCACTTT. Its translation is CASSYSNGQVSSYNSPLHF.

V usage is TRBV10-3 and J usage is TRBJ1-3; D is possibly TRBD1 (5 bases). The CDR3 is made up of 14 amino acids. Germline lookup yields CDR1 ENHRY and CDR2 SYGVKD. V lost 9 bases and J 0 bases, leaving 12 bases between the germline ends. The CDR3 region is CAMGTASSGNTIYF. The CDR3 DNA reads TGTGCCATGGGGACGGCGAGCTCTGGAAACACCATATATTTT.